This TCR beta chain was retrieved from a study of human T cells and chemical hapten exposure. This clonotype has ten or more counts. What it binds is not known. TCRdb reprocessed the RACE reads via MiXCR and lists one record per CDR3 protein. The data hold approximately 80,000 distinct CDR3 sequences, with 10% to 15% observed a single time. Study-level points and caveats: Alopecia affected the donors, so their immune response may differ from healthy people's. A positive correlation with patch test score was found for PT1 expanded TCR counts.

Documented time point: patch test 3, about 24 weeks after DPC sensitization. Specified treatment: therapeutic diphenylcyclopropenone sensitization with weekly scalp DPC. The J segment lost 8 bases and the V segment lost 4 bases, leaving 8 bases of the junction unmatched. This CDR3 comprises 14 residues. This clonotype originated in a woman aged 45-60 years with alopecia areata. Some clones in this sample may be carry-over from other donors' samples. Material: whole blood, obtained in connection with sensitization to the hapten diphenylcyclopropenone (DPC). J is TRBJ1-5 and V is TRBV12-3 or TRBV12-4; 7 bases map to TRBD1. The CDR3 protein is CASSSGGAWEPQHF. The CDR3 nucleotides read TGTGCCAGCAGTTCAGGGGGAGCCTGGGAGCCCCAGCATTTT.